The rows below give T cell receptor beta chains drawn from one sample of a study of OX40 agonist ivuxolimab in advanced cancers. Some clones are missing from TCRdb's copy, which holds only in-frame ones; the method was immunoSEQ multiplex PCR. The sample yields some 77,000 clones, approximately 83% seen once. The source was CD4+ or CD8+ T cells sorted from blood, collected in a trial of the OX40 agonist ivuxolimab. These TCRs come from an adult with an advanced solid tumor such as melanoma, head and neck, liver or kidney cancer. CDR3s include the opening cysteine and the closing phenylalanine or tryptophan. Size is stated for part of the rows, as once, few or many counts, or as a class when the clone is expanded.

v_call: TRBV4-2; j_call: TRBJ1-4; clone_size: NA; cdr3_aa: CASSQEGRTGGNEKLFF
v_call: TRBV7-2; j_call: TRBJ2-1; clone_size: NA; cdr3_aa: CASSDSGGRSSYNEQFF
v_call: TRBV5-1; j_call: TRBJ2-5; clone_size: NA; cdr3_aa: CASSRERGAQETQYF
v_call: TRBV11-2; j_call: TRBJ2-5; clone_size: NA; cdr3_aa: CASRLGGQAETQYF
v_call: TRBV7-2; j_call: TRBJ1-3; clone_size: NA; cdr3_aa: CASSFRTGDGNTIYF
v_call: TRBV2; j_call: TRBJ2-1; clone_size: NA; cdr3_aa: CASSEGGLAGSEQFF
v_call: TRBV5-1; j_call: TRBJ1-2; clone_size: few; cdr3_aa: CASSLEWVGSGYTF
v_call: TRBV14; j_call: TRBJ2-1; clone_size: NA; cdr3_aa: CASSPLAGEANEQFF
v_call: TRBV6-1; j_call: TRBJ1-2; clone_size: once; cdr3_aa: CASSETGSGGGYTF
v_call: TRBV9; j_call: TRBJ1-4; clone_size: few; cdr3_aa: CASSGQGGASEKLFF
v_call: TRBV2; j_call: TRBJ2-2; clone_size: NA; cdr3_aa: CASRIYSPGELFF
v_call: TRBV7-9; j_call: TRBJ1-1; clone_size: NA; cdr3_aa: CASTLANRVNTEAFF
v_call: TRBV15; j_call: TRBJ2-6; clone_size: NA; cdr3_aa: CATSRGQPGANVLTF
v_call: TRBV29-1; j_call: TRBJ1-2; clone_size: NA; cdr3_aa: CSVRQDYGYTF
v_call: TRBV7-9; j_call: TRBJ1-5; clone_size: NA; cdr3_aa: CASSLGTGNQPQHF
v_call: TRBV29-1; j_call: TRBJ2-7; clone_size: NA; cdr3_aa: CSVEATGAYEQYF
v_call: TRBV11-2; j_call: TRBJ2-7; clone_size: NA; cdr3_aa: CASSLARGRHEQYF
v_call: TRBV11-2; j_call: TRBJ2-3; clone_size: NA; cdr3_aa: CASSLGVTDTQYF
v_call: TRBV5-1; j_call: TRBJ2-2; clone_size: NA; cdr3_aa: CASRFWTSTGELFF
v_call: TRBV6-1; j_call: TRBJ2-7; clone_size: NA; cdr3_aa: CAISEGGRTLTYEQYF
v_call: TRBV5-1; j_call: TRBJ1-1; clone_size: NA; cdr3_aa: CASSTTTVNTEAFF
v_call: TRBV2; j_call: TRBJ2-2; clone_size: NA; cdr3_aa: CASTVSGPGPGELFF
v_call: TRBV2; j_call: TRBJ2-3; clone_size: NA; cdr3_aa: CASRLAASTDTQYF
v_call: TRBV19; j_call: TRBJ2-3; clone_size: NA; cdr3_aa: CASSTGGDTQYF